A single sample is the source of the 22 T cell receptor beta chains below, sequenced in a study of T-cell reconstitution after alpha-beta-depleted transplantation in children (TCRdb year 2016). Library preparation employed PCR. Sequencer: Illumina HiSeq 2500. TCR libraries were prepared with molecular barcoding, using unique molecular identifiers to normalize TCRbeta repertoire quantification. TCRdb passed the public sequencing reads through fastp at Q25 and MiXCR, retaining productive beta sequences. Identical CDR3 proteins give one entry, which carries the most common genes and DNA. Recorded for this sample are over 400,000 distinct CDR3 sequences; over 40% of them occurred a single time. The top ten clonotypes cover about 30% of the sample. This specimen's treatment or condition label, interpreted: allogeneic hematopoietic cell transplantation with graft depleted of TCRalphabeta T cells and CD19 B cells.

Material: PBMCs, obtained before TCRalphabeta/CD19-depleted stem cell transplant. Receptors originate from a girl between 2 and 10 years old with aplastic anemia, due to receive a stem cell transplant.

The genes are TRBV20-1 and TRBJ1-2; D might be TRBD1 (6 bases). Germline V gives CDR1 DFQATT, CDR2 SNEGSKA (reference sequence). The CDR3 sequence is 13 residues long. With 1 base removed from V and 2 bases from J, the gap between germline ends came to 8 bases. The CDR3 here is CSARVGQNYGYTF. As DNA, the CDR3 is TGCAGTGCTAGAGTAGGACAGAACTATGGCTACACCTTC.

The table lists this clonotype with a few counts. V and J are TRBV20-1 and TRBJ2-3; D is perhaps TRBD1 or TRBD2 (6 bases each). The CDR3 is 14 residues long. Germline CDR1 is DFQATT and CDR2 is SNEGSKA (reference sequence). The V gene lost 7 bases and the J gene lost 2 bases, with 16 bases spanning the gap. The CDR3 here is CSVPGGLVTDTQYF. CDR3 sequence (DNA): TGCAGTGTTCCCGGGGGCCTCGTCACAGATACGCAGTATTTT.

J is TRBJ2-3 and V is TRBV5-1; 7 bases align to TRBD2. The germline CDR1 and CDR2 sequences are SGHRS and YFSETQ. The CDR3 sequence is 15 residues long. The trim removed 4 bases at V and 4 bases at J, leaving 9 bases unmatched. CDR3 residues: CASSPPREPADTQYF. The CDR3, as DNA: TGCGCCAGCAGCCCCCCGCGGGAGCCGGCAGATACGCAGTATTTT.

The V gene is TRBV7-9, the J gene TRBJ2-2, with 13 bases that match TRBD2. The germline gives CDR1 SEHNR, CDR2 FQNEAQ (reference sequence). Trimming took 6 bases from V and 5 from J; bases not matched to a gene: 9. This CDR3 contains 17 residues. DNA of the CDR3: TGTGCCAGCAGTCCCGGACTAGCGGGAGCCCTGACCGGGGAGCTGTTTTTT. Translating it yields CASSPGLAGALTGELFF.

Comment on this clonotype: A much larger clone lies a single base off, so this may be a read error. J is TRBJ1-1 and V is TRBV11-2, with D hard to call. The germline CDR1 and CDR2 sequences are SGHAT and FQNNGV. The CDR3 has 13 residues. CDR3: CASSLRQTTEALF. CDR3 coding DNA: TGTGCCAGCAGCTTAAGGCAGACGACTGAAGCTCTCTTT.

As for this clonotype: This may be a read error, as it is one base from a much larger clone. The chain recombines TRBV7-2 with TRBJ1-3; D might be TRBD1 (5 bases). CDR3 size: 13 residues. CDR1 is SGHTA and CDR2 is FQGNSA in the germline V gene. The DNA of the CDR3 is TGTGCCAGCAGCGGGGGAACTGGAAACACCATACATTTT. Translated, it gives CASSGGTGNTIHF.

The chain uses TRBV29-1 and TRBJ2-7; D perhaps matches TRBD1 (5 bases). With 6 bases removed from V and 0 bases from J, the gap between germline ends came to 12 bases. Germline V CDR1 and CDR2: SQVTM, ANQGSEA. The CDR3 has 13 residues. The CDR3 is CSVHFDSSYEQYF. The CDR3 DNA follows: TGCAGCGTACATTTCGACAGCTCCTACGAGCAGTACTTC.

CDR3 region: CASSIGTAEWSSYNEQFF. The CDR3 DNA reads as TGTGCCAGCAGTATCGGGACCGCTGAGTGGAGCTCCTACAATGAGCAGTTCTTC. The chain uses TRBV9 and TRBJ2-1, with D possibly called TRBD1 or TRBD2 (5 bases each). V lost 5 bases, J lost 0 bases, and 21 bases lay in between. The CDR3 length is 18 residues. From germline, CDR1 is SGDLS and CDR2 YYNGEE.

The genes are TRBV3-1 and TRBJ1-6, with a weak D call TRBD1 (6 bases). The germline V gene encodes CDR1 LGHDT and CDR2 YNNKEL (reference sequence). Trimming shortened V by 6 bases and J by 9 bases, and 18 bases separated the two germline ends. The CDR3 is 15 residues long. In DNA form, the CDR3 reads TGTGCCAGCAGGGGACCGGGCAGGGGTAGTTCACCCCTCCACTTT. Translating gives CASRGPGRGSSPLHF. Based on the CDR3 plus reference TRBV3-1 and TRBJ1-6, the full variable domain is DTAVSQTPKYLVTQMGNDKSIKCEQNLGHDTMYWYKQDSKKFLKIMFSYNNKELIINETVPNRFSPKSPDKAHLNLHINSLELGDSAVYFCASRGPGRGSSPLHFGNGTRLTVT.

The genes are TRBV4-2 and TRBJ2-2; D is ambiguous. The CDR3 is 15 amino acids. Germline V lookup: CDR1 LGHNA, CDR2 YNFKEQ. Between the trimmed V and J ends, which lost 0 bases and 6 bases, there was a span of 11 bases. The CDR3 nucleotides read TGTGCCAGCAGCCAAGAGGGTTCGGACCCCGGGGAGCTGTTTTTT. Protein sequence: CASSQEGSDPGELFF.

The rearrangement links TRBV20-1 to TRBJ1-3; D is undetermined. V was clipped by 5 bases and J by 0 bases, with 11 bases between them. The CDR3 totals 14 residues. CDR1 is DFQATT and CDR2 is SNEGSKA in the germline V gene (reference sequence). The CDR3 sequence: CSAPDRPSGNTIYF. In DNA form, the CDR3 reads TGCAGTGCTCCGGACCGGCCCTCTGGAAACACCATATATTTT.

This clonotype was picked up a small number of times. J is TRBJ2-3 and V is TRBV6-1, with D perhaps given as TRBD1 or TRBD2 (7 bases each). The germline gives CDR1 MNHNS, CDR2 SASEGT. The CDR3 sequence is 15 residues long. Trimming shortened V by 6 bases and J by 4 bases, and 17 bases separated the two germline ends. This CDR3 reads CASSRTQGRADTQYF. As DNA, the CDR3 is TGTGCCAGCAGCCGTACACAGGGGAGGGCAGATACGCAGTATTTT.

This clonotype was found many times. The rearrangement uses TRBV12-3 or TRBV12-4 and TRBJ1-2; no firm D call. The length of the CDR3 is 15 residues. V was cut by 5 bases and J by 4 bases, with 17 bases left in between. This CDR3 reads CASSPERLPIYGYTF. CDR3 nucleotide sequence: TGTGCCAGCAGTCCCGAGAGGCTTCCTATCTATGGCTACACCTTC.

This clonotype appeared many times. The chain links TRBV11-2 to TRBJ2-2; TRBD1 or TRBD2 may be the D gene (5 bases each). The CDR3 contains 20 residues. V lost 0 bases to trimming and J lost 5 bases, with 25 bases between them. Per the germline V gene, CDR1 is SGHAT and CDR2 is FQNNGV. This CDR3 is CASSLDLPRNRGRNTGELFF. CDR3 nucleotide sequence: TGTGCCAGCAGCTTAGATCTTCCTAGGAACCGGGGCAGGAATACCGGGGAGCTGTTTTTT. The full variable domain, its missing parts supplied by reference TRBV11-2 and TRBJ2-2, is EAGVAQSPRYKIIEKRQSVAFWCNPISGHATLYWYQQILGQGPKLLIQFQNNGVVDDSQLPKDRFSAERLKGVDSTLKIQPAKLEDSAVYLCASSLDLPRNRGRNTGELFFGEGSRLTVL.

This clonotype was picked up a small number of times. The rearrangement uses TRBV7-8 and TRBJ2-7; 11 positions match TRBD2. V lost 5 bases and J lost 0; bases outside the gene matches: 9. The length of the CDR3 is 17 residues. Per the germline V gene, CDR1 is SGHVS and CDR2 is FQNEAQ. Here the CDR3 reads CASSLSRLAGPSYEQYF. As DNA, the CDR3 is TGTGCCAGCAGCCTATCGCGACTAGCGGGACCCTCCTACGAGCAGTACTTC. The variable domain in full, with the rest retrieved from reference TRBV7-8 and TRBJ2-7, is GAGVSQSPRYKVAKRGQDVALRCDPISGHVSLFWYQQALGQGPEFLTYFQNEAQLDKSGLPSDRFFAERPEGSVSTLKIQRTQQEDSAVYLCASSLSRLAGPSYEQYFGPGTRLTVT.

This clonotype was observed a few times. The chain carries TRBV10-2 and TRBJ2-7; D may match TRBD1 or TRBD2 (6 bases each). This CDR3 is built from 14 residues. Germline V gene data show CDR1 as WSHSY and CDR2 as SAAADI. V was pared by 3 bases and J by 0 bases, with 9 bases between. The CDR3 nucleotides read TGCGCCAGCAGTGATGAGGGGGGCTCCTACGAGCAGTACTTC. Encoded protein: CASSDEGGSYEQYF.

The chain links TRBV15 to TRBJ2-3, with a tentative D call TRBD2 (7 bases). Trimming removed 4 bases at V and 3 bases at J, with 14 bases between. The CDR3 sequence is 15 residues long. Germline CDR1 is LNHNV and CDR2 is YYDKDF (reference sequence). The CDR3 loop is CATSKRGGMTDTQYF. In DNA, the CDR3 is TGTGCCACCAGCAAGAGGGGGGGGATGACAGATACGCAGTATTTT.

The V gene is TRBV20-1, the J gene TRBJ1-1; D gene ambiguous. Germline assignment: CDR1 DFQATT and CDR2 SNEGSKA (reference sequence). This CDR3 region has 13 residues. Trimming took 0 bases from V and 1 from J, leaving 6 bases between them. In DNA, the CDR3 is TGCAGTGCTAGAGATCGAAAGAACACTGAAGCTTTCTTT. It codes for CSARDRKNTEAFF.

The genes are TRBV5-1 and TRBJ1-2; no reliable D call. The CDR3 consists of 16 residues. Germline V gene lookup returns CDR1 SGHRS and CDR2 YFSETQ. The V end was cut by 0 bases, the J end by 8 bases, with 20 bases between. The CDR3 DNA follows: TGCGCCAGCAGCTTGGGCACCCTTCCCCGGCAACAGGGCTACACCTTC. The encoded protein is CASSLGTLPRQQGYTF.

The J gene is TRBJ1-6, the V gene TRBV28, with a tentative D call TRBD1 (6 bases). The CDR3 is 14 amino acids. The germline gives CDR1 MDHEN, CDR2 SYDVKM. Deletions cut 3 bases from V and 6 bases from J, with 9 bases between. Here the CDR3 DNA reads TGTGCCAGCAGTTTCAGGGGTGGTAATTCACCCCTCCACTTT. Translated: CASSFRGGNSPLHF.

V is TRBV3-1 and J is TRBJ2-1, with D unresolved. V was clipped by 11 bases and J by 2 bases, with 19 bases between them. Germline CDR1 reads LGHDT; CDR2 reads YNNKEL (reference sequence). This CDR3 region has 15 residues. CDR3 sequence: CACCLGREAYNEQFF. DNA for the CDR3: TGTGCCTGCTGCCTGGGCCGAGAGGCCTACAATGAGCAGTTCTTC.

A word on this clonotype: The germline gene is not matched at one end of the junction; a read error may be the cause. This CDR3 is CASSLRGGPAF. CDR3 sequence (DNA): TGTGCCAGCAGTTTACGAGGGGGACCCGCCTTC. V is TRBV7-9 and J is TRBJ1-2, with a tentative D call TRBD1 (6 bases). CDR3 length equals 11 residues. Germline V gene data show CDR1 as SEHNR and CDR2 as FQNEAQ (reference sequence).